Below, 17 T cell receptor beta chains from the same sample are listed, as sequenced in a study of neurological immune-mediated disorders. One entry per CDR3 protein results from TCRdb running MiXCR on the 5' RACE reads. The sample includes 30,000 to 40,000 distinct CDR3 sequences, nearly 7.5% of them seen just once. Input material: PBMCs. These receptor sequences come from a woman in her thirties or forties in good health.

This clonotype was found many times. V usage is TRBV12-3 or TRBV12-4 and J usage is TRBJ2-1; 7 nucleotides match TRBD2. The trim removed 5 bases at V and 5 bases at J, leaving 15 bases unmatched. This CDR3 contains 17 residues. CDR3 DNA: TGTGCCAGCAGTCGCCTTTGGGGCGGGAGAGAGCACAATGAGCAGTTCTTC. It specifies CASSRLWGGREHNEQFF.

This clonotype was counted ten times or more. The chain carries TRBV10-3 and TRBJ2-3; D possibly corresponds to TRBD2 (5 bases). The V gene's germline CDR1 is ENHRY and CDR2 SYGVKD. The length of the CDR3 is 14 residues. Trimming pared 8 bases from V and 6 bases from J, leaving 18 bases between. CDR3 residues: CAIASSGSRDTQYF. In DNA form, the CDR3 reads TGTGCCATCGCTAGCTCAGGTTCTAGGGATACGCAGTATTTT.

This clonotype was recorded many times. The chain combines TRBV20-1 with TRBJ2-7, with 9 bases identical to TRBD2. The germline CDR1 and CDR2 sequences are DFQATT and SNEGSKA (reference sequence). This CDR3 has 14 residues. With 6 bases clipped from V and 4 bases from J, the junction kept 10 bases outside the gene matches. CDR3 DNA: TGCAGTGCGGCCTTCGCGGGGGGGCAGTACGAGCAGTACTTC. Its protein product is CSAAFAGGQYEQYF.

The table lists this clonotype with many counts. The CDR3 bases are TGTGCCAGCAGTTCATCACATCGGGGAGGTGAGACCCAGTACTTC. It codes for CASSSSHRGGETQYF. The chain carries TRBV25-1 and TRBJ2-5; TRBD2 might be the D (6 bases). The CDR3 totals 15 residues. In germline, CDR1 is MGHDK, CDR2 SYGVNS. The ends were cut back, 5 bases at V and 5 bases at J, with 18 bases in the middle.

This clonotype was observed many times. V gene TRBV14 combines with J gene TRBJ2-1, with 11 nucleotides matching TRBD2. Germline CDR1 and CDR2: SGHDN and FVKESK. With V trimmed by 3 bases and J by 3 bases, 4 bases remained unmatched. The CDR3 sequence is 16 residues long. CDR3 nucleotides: TGTGCCAGCAGCCAGCCGGGACTAGCGGACTACAATGAGCAGTTCTTC. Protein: CASSQPGLADYNEQFF. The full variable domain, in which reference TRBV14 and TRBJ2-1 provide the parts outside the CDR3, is EAGVTQFPSHSVIEKGQTVTLRCDPISGHDNLYWYRRVMGKEIKFLLHFVKESKQDESGMPNNRFLAERTGGTYSTLKVQPAELEDSGVYFCASSQPGLADYNEQFFGPGTRLTVL.

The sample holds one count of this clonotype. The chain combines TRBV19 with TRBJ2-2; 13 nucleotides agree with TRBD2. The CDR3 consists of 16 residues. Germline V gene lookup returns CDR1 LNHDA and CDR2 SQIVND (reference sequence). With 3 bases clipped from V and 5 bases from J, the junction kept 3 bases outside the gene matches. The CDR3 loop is CASSIVLAGGTGELFF. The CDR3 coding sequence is TGTGCCAGTAGTATCGTACTAGCGGGAGGGACCGGGGAGCTGTTTTTT.

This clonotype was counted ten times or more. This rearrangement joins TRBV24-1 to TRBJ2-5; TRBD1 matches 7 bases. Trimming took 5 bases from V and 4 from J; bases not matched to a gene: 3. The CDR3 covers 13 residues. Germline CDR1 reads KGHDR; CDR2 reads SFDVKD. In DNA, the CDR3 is TGTGCCACCAGTGGAGGGGGCCGAGAGACCCAGTACTTC. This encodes CATSGGGRETQYF.

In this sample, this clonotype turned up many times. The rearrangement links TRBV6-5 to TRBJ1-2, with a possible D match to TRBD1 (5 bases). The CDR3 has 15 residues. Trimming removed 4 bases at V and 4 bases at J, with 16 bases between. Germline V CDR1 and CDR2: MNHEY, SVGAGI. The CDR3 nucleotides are TGTGCCAGCAGTTCCCACGACAGCACCTCCTATGGCTACACCTTC. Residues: CASSSHDSTSYGYTF.

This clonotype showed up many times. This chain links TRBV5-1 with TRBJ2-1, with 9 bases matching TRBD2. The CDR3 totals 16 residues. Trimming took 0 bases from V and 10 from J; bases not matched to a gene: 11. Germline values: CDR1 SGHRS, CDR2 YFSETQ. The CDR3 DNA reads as TGCGCCAGCAGCTTGGGATTTGGCGGGGGGGCGAGCGAGCAGTTCTTC. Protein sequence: CASSLGFGGGASEQFF.

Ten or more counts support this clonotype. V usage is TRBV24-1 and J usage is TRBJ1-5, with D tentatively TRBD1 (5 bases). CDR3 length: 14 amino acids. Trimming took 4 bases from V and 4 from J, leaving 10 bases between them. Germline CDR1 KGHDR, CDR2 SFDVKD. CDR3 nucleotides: TGTGCCACCAGTGACAGGGCGTTTAATCAGCCCCAGCATTTT. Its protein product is CATSDRAFNQPQHF.

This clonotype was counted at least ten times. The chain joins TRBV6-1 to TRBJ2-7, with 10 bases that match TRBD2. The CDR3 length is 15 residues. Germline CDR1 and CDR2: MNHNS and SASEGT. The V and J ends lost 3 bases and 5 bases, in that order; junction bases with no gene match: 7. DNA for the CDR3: TGTGCCAGCAGTGAGCCTAGCGGGAGCTGGAACGAGCAGTACTTC. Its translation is CASSEPSGSWNEQYF.

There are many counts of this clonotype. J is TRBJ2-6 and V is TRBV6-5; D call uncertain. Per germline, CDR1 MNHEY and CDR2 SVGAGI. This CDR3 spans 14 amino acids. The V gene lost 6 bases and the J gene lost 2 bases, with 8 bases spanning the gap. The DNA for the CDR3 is TGTGCCAGCAGGTGGGAAGCTGGGGCCAACGTCCTGACTTTC. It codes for CASRWEAGANVLTF.

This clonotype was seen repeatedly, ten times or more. The CDR3 reads CASSLSTQRDPWEQYF. The CDR3 DNA reads as TGTGCCAGCAGTTTATCGACCCAGCGGGACCCTTGGGAGCAGTACTTC. The chain employs TRBV27 and TRBJ2-7; TRBD2 matches 7 bases. This CDR3 has 16 residues. With 0 bases clipped from V and 7 bases from J, the junction kept 12 bases outside the gene matches. In germline, CDR1 is MNHEY, CDR2 SMNVEV (reference sequence).

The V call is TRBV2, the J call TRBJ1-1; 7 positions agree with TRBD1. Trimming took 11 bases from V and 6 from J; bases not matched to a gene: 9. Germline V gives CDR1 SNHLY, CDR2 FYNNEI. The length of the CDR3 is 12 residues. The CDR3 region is CASKQGRAEAFF. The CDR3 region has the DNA TGTGCCTCTAAACAGGGGCGAGCTGAAGCTTTCTTT.

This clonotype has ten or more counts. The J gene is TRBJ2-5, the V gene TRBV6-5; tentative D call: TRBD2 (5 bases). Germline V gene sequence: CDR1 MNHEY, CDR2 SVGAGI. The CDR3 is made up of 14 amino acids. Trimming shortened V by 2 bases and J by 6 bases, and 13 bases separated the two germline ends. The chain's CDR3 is CASSYQDQRKTQYF. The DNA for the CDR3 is TGTGCCAGCAGTTACCAGGACCAGCGGAAGACCCAGTACTTC.

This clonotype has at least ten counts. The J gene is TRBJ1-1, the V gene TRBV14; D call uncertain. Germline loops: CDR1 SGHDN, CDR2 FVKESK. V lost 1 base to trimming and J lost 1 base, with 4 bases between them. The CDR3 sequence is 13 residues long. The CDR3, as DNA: TGTGCCAGCAGCCAAGGTCAGAACACTGAAGCTTTCTTT. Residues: CASSQGQNTEAFF.

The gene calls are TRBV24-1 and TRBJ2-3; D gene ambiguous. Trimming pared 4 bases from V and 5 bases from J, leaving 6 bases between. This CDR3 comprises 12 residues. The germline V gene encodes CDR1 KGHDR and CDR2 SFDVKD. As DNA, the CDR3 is TGTGCCACCAGTGAAGGAATAGATACGCAGTATTTT. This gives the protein CATSEGIDTQYF.